This TCR beta chain is from a study of T cell responses to AZD1222 COVID-19 vaccine. This clone was found a few times. Its antigen is not identified. Trimming removed 3 bases from V and 6 bases from J; junction bases left unmatched: 14. The germline CDR1 and CDR2 sequences are SGHNT and YYREEE (reference sequence). The CDR3 consists of 16 residues. The assay was immunoSEQ multiplex PCR, and TCRdb's table has in-frame clones only and misses some. Here the sample spans about 110,000 clones, roughly 90% being singletons. General observations from the study: It should be noted that donors were predominantly white British and more often female, and clonal diversity was possibly underestimated. The number of AZD1222 recipients seropositive at baseline was only 5 to 7. Sampled repertoires all dated from after the peak T cell response.

The material sequenced was peripheral blood, taken on day 0 of AZD1222 vaccination. This chain links TRBV5-4 with TRBJ1-2; 7 bases match TRBD1. This TCR derives from an adult in good health. The chain's CDR3 is CASSSSRQGELDGYTF. In DNA, the CDR3 is TGTGCCAGCAGCTCTAGCCGACAGGGAGAGTTGGATGGCTACACCTTC.